This is a list of T cell receptor beta chains from one sample in a study of T cell responses to AZD1222 COVID-19 vaccine. Repertoires were generated with immunoSEQ multiplex PCR, while TCRdb's copy carries only in-frame clones and drops some. The sample holds 35,000 to 45,000 clones, 60% to 85% seen once. The material sequenced was peripheral blood, taken on day 0 of AZD1222 vaccination. Receptor source: an adult in good health. Each CDR3 is given without its conserved first and last residue.

TRBV2,TRBJ1-1,ASSPRPRGQTEAF
TRBV19,TRBJ2-5,ASEAGGQETQY
TRBV18,TRBJ1-4,ASSPPLQGASAVKLF
TRBV11-2,TRBJ2-7,ASSFTSGGPSYEQY
TRBV6-4,TRBJ1-2,ASSLDRTNYGYT
TRBV21-1,TRBJ2-7,ARPPRPNRARSYEQY
TRBV18,TRBJ2-7,ASSPQRQGEPY
TRBV19,TRBJ2-3,ASRKRGGLDTQY
TRBV12-3/TRBV12-4,TRBJ1-2,ASSPDSLGYT
TRBV7-6,TRBJ1-6,ASSAQGEGYNSPLH
TRBV2,TRBJ1-5,ASSRQGGPNQPQH
TRBV27,TRBJ1-1,ASRERNTEAF
TRBV7-2,TRBJ1-2,ASSASLGTEGRGYT
TRBV2,TRBJ2-3,ASSGQGRTDTQY
TRBV5-5,TRBJ1-3,ASSTGAGLFSGNTIY
TRBV28,TRBJ1-1,ASSFVGGQVNTEAF
TRBV6-1,TRBJ1-3,ASSEASGSGNTIY
TRBV18,TRBJ1-4,ASSQHSPATNEKLF
TRBV7-2,TRBJ1-3,ASSPRAGTGFLSGNTIY
TRBV2,TRBJ2-1,ASSKQDSEQF
TRBV28,TRBJ1-5,ASSPGQGVQPQH
TRBV20-1,TRBJ2-1,SASDSGGHSYNEQF
TRBV27,TRBJ1-2,ASSLSLSIGGYT
TRBV6-5,TRBJ2-7,ASSPPPDISYEQY
TRBV6-5,TRBJ2-7,ASGETSGEPYEQY
TRBV14,TRBJ1-4,ASSQAGTGISEKLF
TRBV27,TRBJ2-3,ASSLAGQGADTQY
TRBV24-1,TRBJ1-5,ATSDSSGTGNQPQH
TRBV10-3,TRBJ1-3,AISESYGRAASGNTIY
TRBV4-1,TRBJ2-3,ASSREPSGPSTDTQY
TRBV24-1,TRBJ1-4,ATPSTGGAVEKLF
TRBV19,TRBJ1-4,ASRTTGYDEKLF
TRBV3-1/TRBV3-2,TRBJ2-3,ASSLRGAGEGTQY
TRBV19,TRBJ1-2,ASSIDPNRLSYGYT
TRBV27,TRBJ2-1,ASSLYAAGGDNEQF
TRBV5-5,TRBJ1-1,ASSSRPLRSGVNTEAF
TRBV5-4,TRBJ2-1,ASSLAGSNEQF
TRBV2,TRBJ1-2,ASSERQGNYGYT
TRBV6-5,TRBJ1-1,ASSRQGYEAF
TRBV12-3/TRBV12-4,TRBJ2-7,ASNRRGDEQY
TRBV21-1,TRBJ2-2,ASSKKDLGQGGNTGELF
TRBV29-1,TRBJ2-2,RNDSTGGAGELF
TRBV6-5,TRBJ2-3,ASKRGFGDTQY
TRBV6-2/TRBV6-3,TRBJ2-1,ASSPGTGPYNEQF
TRBV5-6,TRBJ2-2,ASRKTGVGELF
TRBV19,TRBJ1-5,ASSIGVSERGAQH
TRBV7-2,TRBJ1-2,ASSLGLTNYGYT
TRBV18,TRBJ1-6,ASSPDIASPLH
TRBV7-2,TRBJ1-2,ASSLAGTGRHHGYT
TRBV3-1/TRBV3-2,TRBJ1-1,ASSQIAGIAF
TRBV29-1,TRBJ1-1,SVVRGLNTEAF
TRBV3-1/TRBV3-2,TRBJ1-2,ASSHRGYYGYT
TRBV3-1/TRBV3-2,TRBJ2-2,ASSQTPQNTGELF
TRBV30,TRBJ2-3,AWSEGGGVVDTQY
TRBV28,TRBJ2-7,ASTLGTLYEQY
TRBV6-5,TRBJ1-3,ASRLNSRSVNTIY
TRBV7-3,TRBJ2-1,ASSLQGVGEQF
TRBV4-1,TRBJ2-3,ASSQVAGGQTDTQY
TRBV6-5,TRBJ1-1,ASSYGQPGTEAF
TRBV7-2,TRBJ1-1,ASSLEAWTVRNTEAF